Listed here are 21 T cell receptor beta chains from one sample, sequenced in a study of OX40 agonist ivuxolimab in advanced cancers. Clones were sequenced by immunoSEQ multiplex PCR, and TCRdb holds only the in-frame ones, with some missing. Here the sample spans more than 45,000 clones, 65% to 85% being singletons. The source material was CD4+ or CD8+ T cells sorted from blood, sampled in a trial of the OX40 agonist ivuxolimab. These receptors all come from an adult with an advanced solid tumor such as melanoma, head and neck, liver or kidney cancer.

J is TRBJ2-5 and V is TRBV11-2; maybe TRBD2 (7 bases). Germline V gives CDR1 SGHAT, CDR2 FQNNGV. Trimming stripped 5 bases from V and 1 base from J, with 20 bases between. The CDR3 has 17 amino acids. Written as DNA, the CDR3 is TGTGCCAGCAGCGCCCGAAGGGGGGGCGGGACCCAAGAGACCCAGTACTTC. Encoded protein: CASSARRGGGTQETQYF. The variable domain in full, completed from reference TRBV11-2 and TRBJ2-5, reads EAGVAQSPRYKIIEKRQSVAFWCNPISGHATLYWYQQILGQGPKLLIQFQNNGVVDDSQLPKDRFSAERLKGVDSTLKIQPAKLEDSAVYLCASSARRGGGTQETQYFGPGTRLLVL.

This chain links TRBV30 with TRBJ1-1; the D gene is possibly TRBD1 (6 bases). V was trimmed by 3 bases and J by 0 bases, leaving 8 bases between them. The CDR3 spans 13 residues. Germline lookup yields CDR1 GTSNPN and CDR2 SVGIG (reference sequence). The CDR3 DNA follows: TGTGCCTGGAGGACAGGACTGAACACTGAAGCTTTCTTT. Its translation: CAWRTGLNTEAFF.

The V call is TRBV7-8, the J call TRBJ1-2; 8 bases fit TRBD1. Germline loops: CDR1 SGHVS, CDR2 FQNEAQ. The CDR3 covers 14 residues. V shed 5 bases, J shed 7 bases, and the junction held 9 bases outside the gene matches. CDR3 region: CASSANQGAIGYTF. The CDR3 DNA reads as TGTGCCAGCAGCGCGAATCAGGGGGCAATTGGCTACACCTTC.

This chain connects TRBV14 to TRBJ2-2; perhaps TRBD2 as D (6 bases). V gave up 1 base and J gave up 9 bases, with 21 bases separating them. The germline CDR1 and CDR2 sequences are SGHDN and FVKESK. There are 17 residues in the CDR3. The CDR3 nucleotides read TGTGCCAGCAGCCAAGGCATAAGGGGAGGAGCGAACCGGGAGCTGTTTTTT. The encoded protein is CASSQGIRGGANRELFF.

The chain couples TRBV14 to TRBJ2-7; 11 positions agree with TRBD2. The CDR3 contains 14 residues. The V gene's germline CDR1 is SGHDN and CDR2 FVKESK. Germline trimming cut 4 bases from V and 5 bases from J; bases unmatched to any gene: 4. CDR3 region: CASSRLAGWNEQYF. Here the CDR3 DNA reads TGTGCCAGCAGCCGACTAGCGGGATGGAACGAGCAGTACTTC.

V and J are TRBV29-1 and TRBJ2-1; D not certain. V lost 0 bases and J lost 4, with 13 bases in between. The CDR3 totals 15 residues. Germline CDR1 reads SQVTM; CDR2 reads ANQGSEA. The CDR3 nucleotides are TGCAGCGTTGAAGATCTTAAGGGAAGTTACAATGAGCAGTTCTTC. Amino acids: CSVEDLKGSYNEQFF.

The chain carries TRBV6-4 and TRBJ1-6; unclear D gene. The CDR3 runs 13 residues. V lost 0 bases, J lost 10 bases, and 7 bases lay in between. Germline CDR1 is MRHNA and CDR2 is SNTAGT. The CDR3 sequence: CASSDSKGSPLHF. CDR3 in DNA: TGTGCCAGCAGTGACTCGAAGGGCTCACCCCTCCACTTT.

The V call is TRBV19, the J call TRBJ1-1; no reliable D call. The CDR3 covers 15 residues. Between the trimmed V and J ends, which lost 3 bases and 1 base, there was a span of 12 bases. Per germline, CDR1 LNHDA and CDR2 SQIVND (reference sequence). Here the CDR3 DNA reads TGTGCCAGTAGTATCCAGGCTCCTCCGAACACTGAAGCTTTCTTT. It encodes CASSIQAPPNTEAFF.

V gene TRBV21-1 combines with J gene TRBJ2-3; TRBD2 is taken as the D call from the table, unchecked against the DNA. TRBV21-1 is flagged as a pseudogene. There are 19 residues in the CDR3. CDR3 DNA sequence: TGTGCCAGCAGCAAAGGGGAAGTTGGTAGCGGGAGAGACACAGATACGCAGTATTTT. Translating it yields CASSKGEVGSGRDTDTQYF.

The J gene is TRBJ1-4, the V gene TRBV27; TRBD1 matches 8 bases. The CDR3 has 18 amino acids. Trimming at V came to 5 bases and at J to 0 bases, leaving 11 bases not matched to a gene. CDR1 is MNHEY and CDR2 is SMNVEV in the germline V gene (reference sequence). CDR3 sequence: CASSPRPGGSATNEKLFF. DNA for the CDR3: TGTGCCAGCAGTCCTAGACCAGGGGGCTCAGCAACTAATGAAAAACTGTTTTTT.

J is TRBJ2-7 and V is TRBV21-1; the table's D call, TRBD2, has no DNA check behind it. TRBV21-1 is assigned pseudogene status. There are 12 residues in the CDR3. CDR3 DNA sequence: TGTGCCAGGGCGGGACTGAACTACGAGCAGTACTTC. As protein: CARAGLNYEQYF.

The V gene is TRBV5-1, the J gene TRBJ2-5, with D possibly being TRBD1 (5 bases). Trimming pared 4 bases from V and 2 bases from J, leaving 12 bases between. The CDR3 sequence is 14 residues long. From germline, CDR1 is SGHRS and CDR2 YFSETQ. The CDR3 loop is CASSPTAKQETQYF. The CDR3, as DNA: TGCGCCAGCAGCCCGACAGCCAAGCAAGAGACCCAGTACTTC.

This clone was detected only a few times. The gene calls are TRBV7-3 and TRBJ2-5; no definite D call. This CDR3 region has 14 residues. V lost 0 bases and J 5 bases, leaving 10 bases between the germline ends. Per germline, CDR1 SGHTA and CDR2 FQGTGA. CDR3 protein: CASSLTGLEETQYF. CDR3 sequence (DNA): TGTGCCAGCAGCTTAACAGGGTTGGAGGAGACCCAGTACTTC.

This sequence joins TRBV5-1 and TRBJ2-3; no firm D call. The CDR3 is 14 amino acids. V was clipped by 5 bases and J by 2 bases, with 12 bases between them. Looked up from germline, CDR1 is SGHRS and CDR2 is YFSETQ. CDR3 nucleotides: TGCGCCAGCAGGAATGGTCCCACCACAGATACGCAGTATTTT. It codes for CASRNGPTTDTQYF.

The chain links TRBV29-1 to TRBJ1-2, with D unclear. CDR3 length: 12 amino acids. CDR1 SQVTM and CDR2 ANQGSEA come from the germline V gene. V was clipped by 3 bases and J by 4 bases, with 9 bases between them. CDR3: CSVEAVPYGYTF. CDR3 sequence (DNA): TGCAGCGTTGAGGCCGTTCCCTATGGCTACACCTTC.

This CDR3 is CASSQGGVRYNEQFF. The CDR3 DNA reads as TGCGCCAGCAGCCAGGGGGGAGTGCGTTACAATGAGCAGTTCTTC. The chain has TRBV4-3 and TRBJ2-1, with a tentative D call TRBD2 (6 bases). Trimming removed 3 bases from V and 4 bases from J, with 13 bases in between. There are 15 residues in the CDR3. The germline CDR1 and CDR2 sequences are LGHNA and YSLEER.

The rearrangement uses TRBV7-2 and TRBJ2-1; 11 positions agree with TRBD2. Looked up from germline, CDR1 is SGHTA and CDR2 is FQGNSA. The CDR3 is made up of 15 amino acids. J gave up 8 bases and V 5 bases, and 8 bases lay outside the gene matches. The CDR3 loop is CASSLTSGNWDEQFF. For the CDR3, the DNA is TGTGCCAGCAGCCTGACTAGCGGGAATTGGGATGAGCAGTTCTTC.

The rearrangement uses TRBV18 and TRBJ2-3, with D maybe TRBD2 (5 bases). The CDR3 covers 13 residues. The germline V gene encodes CDR1 KGHSH and CDR2 LQKENI. Trimming left V 5 bases short and J 4 bases short, with 10 bases between. CDR3 nucleotides: TGTGCCAGCTCAGGACTGAGTTCAGATACGCAGTATTTT. The encoded protein is CASSGLSSDTQYF. Together with reference TRBV18 and TRBJ2-3, the CDR3 gives the full variable domain: NAGVMQNPRHLVRRRGQEARLRCSPMKGHSHVYWYRQLPEEGLKFMVYLQKENIIDESGMPKERFSAEFPKEGPSILRIQQVVRGDSAAYFCASSGLSSDTQYFGPGTRLTVL.

This clone was seen only once. V is TRBV5-1 and J is TRBJ2-5; TRBD2 agrees at 12 bases. CDR1 and CDR2 (germline): SGHRS, YFSETQ. The CDR3 runs to 15 residues. Unmatched junction bases numbered 10, after V lost 9 bases and J lost 4 bases. This CDR3 reads CATNQLAGGGETQYF. CDR3 DNA sequence: TGCGCCACCAATCAACTAGCGGGGGGTGGAGAGACCCAGTACTTC.

This clone was detected once. The chain joins TRBV19 to TRBJ1-5; tentative D call: TRBD1 (6 bases). Germline CDR1 reads LNHDA; CDR2 reads SQIVND (reference sequence). This CDR3 region has 13 residues. Trimming removed 5 bases from V and 3 bases from J, with 8 bases in between. CDR3 protein: CASSRTDNQPQHF. CDR3 nucleotide sequence: TGTGCCAGTAGTCGGACAGACAATCAGCCCCAGCATTTT.

The chain uses TRBV6-1 and TRBJ1-2; maybe TRBD1 (5 bases). This CDR3 has 15 residues. The germline V and J ends were trimmed by 1 base and 6 bases, with 15 bases remaining between them. The germline V gene encodes CDR1 MNHNS and CDR2 SASEGT. CDR3 amino acids: CASSEVWAGRDGYTF. The CDR3 nucleotides read TGTGCCAGCAGTGAAGTCTGGGCAGGGCGGGATGGCTACACCTTC.